The clone carrying this T cell receptor beta chain was seen only a few times. The antigen is undetermined. This sample stems from a study of cytomegalovirus exposure and HLA in healthy donors. General study points: Versus the approximately 700-donor mean, an Asian-associated ancestry cluster reportedly showed fewer N-insertions in a later analysis. Many donors carried some public TCRs, although rarity characterized most TCR sequences. Per published reports, the classifier diagnosed cytomegalovirus status with high specificity and sensitivity.

The PCR ran on 60 Vbeta and 13 Jbeta primers. Some clones are missing from TCRdb's copy, which holds only in-frame ones; the method was immunoSEQ multiplex PCR. The profile shows around 170,000 clones, 70% to 85% of them singletons. CDR1 and CDR2 from the germline V gene are GTSNPN and SVGIG (reference sequence). Deletions cut 6 bases from V and 7 bases from J, with 15 bases between. The CDR3 contains 12 residues. Source material: PBMCs. V and J are TRBV30 and TRBJ1-2, with D possibly matching TRBD1 (6 bases). This TCR derives from a man between 18 and 35 years old in good health and CMV-seronegative. The CDR3 is CACTQGSAGYTF. CDR3 coding DNA: TGTGCCTGCACACAGGGCAGTGCTGGCTACACCTTC.